This note documents a single TCR beta chain sequence. Its antigen remains unidentified. The V gene lost 3 bases and the J gene lost 1 base, with 7 bases spanning the gap. The CDR3 covers 14 residues. Germline V gives CDR1 LGHNA, CDR2 YNFKEQ. This sample stems from a study of cytomegalovirus exposure and HLA in healthy donors. Study overall: In a later analysis, it was reported that the 110 or so validation repertoires had been produced on the same platform as the 670 or so repertoires belonging to the first cohort.

Separate from the roughly 670-subject first cohort, the roughly 130-subject validation cohort was the one that the donors belonged to. Method: immunoSEQ multiplex PCR; TCRdb's copy keeps in-frame clones and lacks some. The sample has about 330,000 clones, 86% seen once. Notes on the study in general: Testing in vitro showed a few CMV-associated chains specific for CMV antigens.

V usage is TRBV4-2 and J usage is TRBJ2-1; perhaps TRBD2 as D (5 bases). The sequenced sample was PBMCs. The sequence derives from a woman between 18 and 29 years old in good health and CMV-seronegative. The CDR3 DNA is TGTGCCAGCAGCCAGGAGGTATCCTACAATGAGCAGTTCTTC. It specifies CASSQEVSYNEQFF.